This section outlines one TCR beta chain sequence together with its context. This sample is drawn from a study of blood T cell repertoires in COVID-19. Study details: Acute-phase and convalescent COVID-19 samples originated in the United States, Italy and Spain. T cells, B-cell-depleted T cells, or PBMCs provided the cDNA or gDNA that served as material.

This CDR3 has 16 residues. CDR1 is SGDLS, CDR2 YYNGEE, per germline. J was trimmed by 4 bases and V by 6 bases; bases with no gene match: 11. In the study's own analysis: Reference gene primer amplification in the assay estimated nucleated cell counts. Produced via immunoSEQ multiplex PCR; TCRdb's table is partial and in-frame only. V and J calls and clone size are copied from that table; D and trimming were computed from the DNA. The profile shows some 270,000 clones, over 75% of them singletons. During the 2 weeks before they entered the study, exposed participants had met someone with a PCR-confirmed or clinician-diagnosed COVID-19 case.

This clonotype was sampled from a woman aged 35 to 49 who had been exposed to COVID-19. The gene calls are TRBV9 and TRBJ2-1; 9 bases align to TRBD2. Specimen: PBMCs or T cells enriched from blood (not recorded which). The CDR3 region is CASTPPAGGPYNEQFF. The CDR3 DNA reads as TGTGCCAGCACCCCCCCGGCGGGGGGGCCGTACAATGAGCAGTTCTTC. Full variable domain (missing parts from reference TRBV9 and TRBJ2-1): DSGVTQTPKHLITATGQRVTLRCSPRSGDLSVYWYQQSLDQGLQFLIQYYNGEERAKGNILERFSAQQFPDLHSELNLSSLELGDSALYFCASTPPAGGPYNEQFFGPGTRLTVL.